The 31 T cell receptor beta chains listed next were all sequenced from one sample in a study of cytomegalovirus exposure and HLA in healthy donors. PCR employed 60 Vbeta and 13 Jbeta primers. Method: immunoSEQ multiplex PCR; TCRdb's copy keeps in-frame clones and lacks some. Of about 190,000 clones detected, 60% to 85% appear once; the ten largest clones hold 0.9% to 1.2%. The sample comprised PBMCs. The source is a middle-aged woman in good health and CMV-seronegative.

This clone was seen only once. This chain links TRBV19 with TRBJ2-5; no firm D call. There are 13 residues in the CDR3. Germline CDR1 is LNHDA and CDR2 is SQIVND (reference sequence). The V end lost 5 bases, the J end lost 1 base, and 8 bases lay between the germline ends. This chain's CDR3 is CASSLRRQETQYF. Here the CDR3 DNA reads TGTGCCAGTAGTCTGCGCCGCCAAGAGACCCAGTACTTC.

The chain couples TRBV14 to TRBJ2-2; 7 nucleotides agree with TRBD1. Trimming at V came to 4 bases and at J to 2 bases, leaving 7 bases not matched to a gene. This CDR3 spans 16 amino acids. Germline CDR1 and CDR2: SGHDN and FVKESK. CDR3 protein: CASSPIQGSNTGELFF. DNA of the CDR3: TGTGCCAGCAGCCCTATACAGGGGAGTAACACCGGGGAGCTGTTTTTT.

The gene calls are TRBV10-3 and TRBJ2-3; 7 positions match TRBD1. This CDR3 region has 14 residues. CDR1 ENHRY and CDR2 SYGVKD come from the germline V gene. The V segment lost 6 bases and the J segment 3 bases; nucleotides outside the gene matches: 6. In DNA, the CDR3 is TGTGCCATCAGCACAGGGGTCAGAACAGATACGCAGTATTTT. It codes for CAISTGVRTDTQYF.

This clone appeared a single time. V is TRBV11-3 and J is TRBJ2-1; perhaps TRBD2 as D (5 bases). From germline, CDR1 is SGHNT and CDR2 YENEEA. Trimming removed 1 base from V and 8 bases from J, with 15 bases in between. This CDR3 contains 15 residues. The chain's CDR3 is CASSLVSSYSDEQFF. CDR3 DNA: TGTGCCAGCAGCTTAGTTTCCAGTTATAGCGATGAGCAGTTCTTC.

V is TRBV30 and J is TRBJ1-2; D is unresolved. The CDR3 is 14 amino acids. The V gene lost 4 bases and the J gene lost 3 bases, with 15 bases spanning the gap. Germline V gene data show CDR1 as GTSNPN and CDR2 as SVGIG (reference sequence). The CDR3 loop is CAWNQERQYYGYTF. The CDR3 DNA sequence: TGTGCCTGGAATCAAGAGCGGCAGTACTATGGCTACACCTTC. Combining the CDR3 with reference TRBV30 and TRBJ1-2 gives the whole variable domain SQTIHQWPATLVQPVGSPLSLECTVEGTSNPNLYWYRQAAGRGLQLLFYSVGIGQISSEVPQNLSASRPQDRQFILSSKKLLLSDSGFYLCAWNQERQYYGYTFGSGTRLTVV.

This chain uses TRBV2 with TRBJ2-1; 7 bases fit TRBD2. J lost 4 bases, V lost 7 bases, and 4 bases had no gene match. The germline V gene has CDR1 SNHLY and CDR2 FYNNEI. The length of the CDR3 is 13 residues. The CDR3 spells CASIPGGYNEQFF. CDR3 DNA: TGTGCCAGCATCCCCGGGGGGTACAATGAGCAGTTCTTC.

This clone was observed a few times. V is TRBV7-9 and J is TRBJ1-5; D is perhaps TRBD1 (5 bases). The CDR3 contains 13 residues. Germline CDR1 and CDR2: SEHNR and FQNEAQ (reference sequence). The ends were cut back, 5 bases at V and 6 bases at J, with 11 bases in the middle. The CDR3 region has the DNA TGTGCCAGCAGCCGGGGGTCGGGTCAGCCCCAGCATTTT. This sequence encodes CASSRGSGQPQHF. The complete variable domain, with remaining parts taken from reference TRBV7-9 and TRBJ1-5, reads DTGVSQNPRHKITKRGQNVTFRCDPISEHNRLYWYRQTLGQGPEFLTYFQNEAQLEKSRLLSDRFSAERPKGSFSTLEIQRTEQGDSAMYLCASSRGSGQPQHFGDGTRLSIL.

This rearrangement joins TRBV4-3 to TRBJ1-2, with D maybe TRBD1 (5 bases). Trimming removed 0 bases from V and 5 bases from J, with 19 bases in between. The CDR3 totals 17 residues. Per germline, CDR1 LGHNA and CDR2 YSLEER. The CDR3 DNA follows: TGCGCCAGCAGCCAAGATCGCTGGACCTTGGGGCCTTATGGCTACACCTTC. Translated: CASSQDRWTLGPYGYTF.

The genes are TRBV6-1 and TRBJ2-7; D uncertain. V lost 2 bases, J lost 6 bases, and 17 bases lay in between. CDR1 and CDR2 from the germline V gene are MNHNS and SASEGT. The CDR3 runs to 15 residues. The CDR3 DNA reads TGTGCCAGCAGTGAACAAGCCTCCGAAGCCGCCGAGCAGTACTTC. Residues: CASSEQASEAAEQYF.

The DNA for the CDR3 is TGTGCCAGCAGCTCCTTTCAGGATACGCAGTATTTT. It yields the protein CASSSFQDTQYF. This chain connects TRBV11-1 to TRBJ2-3; D is unresolved. CDR1 and CDR2 (germline): SGHAT, FQDESV (reference sequence). The CDR3 is 12 amino acids. Between the trimmed V and J ends, which lost 4 bases and 6 bases, there was a span of 8 bases.

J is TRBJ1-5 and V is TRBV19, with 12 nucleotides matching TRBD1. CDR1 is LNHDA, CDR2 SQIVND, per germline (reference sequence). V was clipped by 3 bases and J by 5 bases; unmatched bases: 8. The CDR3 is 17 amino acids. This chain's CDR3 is CASSMESGQGADQPQHF. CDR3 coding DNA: TGTGCCAGTAGTATGGAGTCGGGACAGGGGGCGGATCAGCCCCAGCATTTT.

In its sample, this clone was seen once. This chain's CDR3 is CASSLEGVMTGYTF. CDR3 DNA: TGTGCCAGCAGCTTAGAAGGGGTAATGACTGGCTACACCTTC. The gene calls are TRBV11-3 and TRBJ1-2; D perhaps matches TRBD1 (5 bases). The length of the CDR3 is 14 residues. The V and J ends lost 0 bases and 7 bases respectively, with 12 bases between them. CDR1 is SGHNT and CDR2 is YENEEA in the germline V gene.

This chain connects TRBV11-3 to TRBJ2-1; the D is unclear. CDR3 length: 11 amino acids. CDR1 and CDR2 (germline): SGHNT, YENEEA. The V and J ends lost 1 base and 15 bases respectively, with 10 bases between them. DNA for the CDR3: TGTGCCAGCAGCTTAGGTGGAGAGTCGTTCTTC. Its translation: CASSLGGESFF.

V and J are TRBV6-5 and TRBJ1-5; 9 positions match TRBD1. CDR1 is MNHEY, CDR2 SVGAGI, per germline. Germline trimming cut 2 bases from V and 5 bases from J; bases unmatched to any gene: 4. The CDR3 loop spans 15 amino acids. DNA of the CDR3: TGTGCCAGCAGTTACGGGACAGGGAAACATCAGCCCCAGCATTTT. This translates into CASSYGTGKHQPQHF.

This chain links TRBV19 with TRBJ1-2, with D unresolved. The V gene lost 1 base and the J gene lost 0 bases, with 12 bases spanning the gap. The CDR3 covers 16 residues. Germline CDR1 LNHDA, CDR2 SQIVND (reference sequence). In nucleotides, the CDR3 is TGTGCCAGTAGTATAGGGGGAGGGCCGGCTAACTATGGCTACACCTTC. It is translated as CASSIGGGPANYGYTF.

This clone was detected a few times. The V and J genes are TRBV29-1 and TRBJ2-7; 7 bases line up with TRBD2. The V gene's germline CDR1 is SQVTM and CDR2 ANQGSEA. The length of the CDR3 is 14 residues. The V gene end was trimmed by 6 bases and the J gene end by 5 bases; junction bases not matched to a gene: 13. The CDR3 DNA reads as TGCAGCGTCTCCCCCCGGGGGGATGTGAACGAGCAGTACTTC. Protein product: CSVSPRGDVNEQYF.

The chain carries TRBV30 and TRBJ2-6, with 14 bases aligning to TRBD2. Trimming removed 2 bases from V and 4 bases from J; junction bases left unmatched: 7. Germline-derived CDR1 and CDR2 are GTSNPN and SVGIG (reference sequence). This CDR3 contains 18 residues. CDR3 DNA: TGTGCCTGGAGTTCGGGACTAGCGGGAGTGACCGGGGCCAACGTCCTGACTTTC. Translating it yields CAWSSGLAGVTGANVLTF.

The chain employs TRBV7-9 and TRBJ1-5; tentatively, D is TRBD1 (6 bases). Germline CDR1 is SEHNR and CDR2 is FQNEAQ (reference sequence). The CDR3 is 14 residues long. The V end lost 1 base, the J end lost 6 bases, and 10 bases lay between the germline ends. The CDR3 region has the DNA TGTGCCAGCAGCTTAGATGGGGGCGTTCAGCCCCAGCATTTT. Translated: CASSLDGGVQPQHF. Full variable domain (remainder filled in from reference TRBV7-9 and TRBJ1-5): DTGVSQNPRHKITKRGQNVTFRCDPISEHNRLYWYRQTLGQGPEFLTYFQNEAQLEKSRLLSDRFSAERPKGSFSTLEIQRTEQGDSAMYLCASSLDGGVQPQHFGDGTRLSIL.

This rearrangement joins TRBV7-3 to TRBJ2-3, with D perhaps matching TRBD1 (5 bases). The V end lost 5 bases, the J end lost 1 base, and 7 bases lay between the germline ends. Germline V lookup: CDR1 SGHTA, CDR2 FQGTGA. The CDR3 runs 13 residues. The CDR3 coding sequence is TGTGCCAGCAGCCAGGGTGGCACAGATACGCAGTATTTT. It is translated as CASSQGGTDTQYF.

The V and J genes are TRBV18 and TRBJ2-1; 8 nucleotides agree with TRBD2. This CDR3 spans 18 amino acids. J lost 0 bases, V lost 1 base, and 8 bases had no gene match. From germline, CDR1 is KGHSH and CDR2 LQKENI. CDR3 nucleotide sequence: TGTGCCAGCTCACCACGACCATTAGCGGGGAGCTCCTACAATGAGCAGTTCTTC. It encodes CASSPRPLAGSSYNEQFF.

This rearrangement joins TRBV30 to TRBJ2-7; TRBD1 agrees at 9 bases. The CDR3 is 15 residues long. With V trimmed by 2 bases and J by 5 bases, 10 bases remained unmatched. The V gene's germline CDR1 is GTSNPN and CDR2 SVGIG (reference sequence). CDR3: CAWSQGGTGRDEQYV. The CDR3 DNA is TGTGCCTGGAGTCAGGGTGGGACAGGGAGAGACGAGCAGTACGTC.

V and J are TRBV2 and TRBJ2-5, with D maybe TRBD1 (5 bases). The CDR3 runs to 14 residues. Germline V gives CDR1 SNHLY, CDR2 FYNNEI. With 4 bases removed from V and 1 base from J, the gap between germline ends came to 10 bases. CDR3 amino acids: CASSVGEIQETQYF. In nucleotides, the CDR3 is TGTGCCAGCAGTGTAGGGGAAATCCAAGAGACCCAGTACTTC.

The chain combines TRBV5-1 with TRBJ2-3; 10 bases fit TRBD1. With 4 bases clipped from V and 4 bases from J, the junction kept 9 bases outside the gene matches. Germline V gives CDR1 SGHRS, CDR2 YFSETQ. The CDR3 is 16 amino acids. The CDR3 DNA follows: TGCGCCAGCAGCCGTAGGCTAGACAGGGGGCCAGATACGCAGTATTTT. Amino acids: CASSRRLDRGPDTQYF.

The CDR3 is CASSLGTANGEKLFF. For the CDR3, the DNA is TGTGCCAGCAGCCTGGGGACAGCAAATGGCGAAAAACTGTTTTTT. This chain uses TRBV11-3 with TRBJ1-4; 7 positions agree with TRBD1. The V gene's germline CDR1 is SGHNT and CDR2 YENEEA. V was clipped by 5 bases and J by 8 bases; unmatched bases: 11. The CDR3 length is 15 residues.

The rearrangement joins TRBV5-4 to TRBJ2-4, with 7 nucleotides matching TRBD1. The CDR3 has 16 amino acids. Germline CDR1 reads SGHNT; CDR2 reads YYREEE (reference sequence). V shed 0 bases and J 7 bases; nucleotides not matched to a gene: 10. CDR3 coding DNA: TGTGCCAGCAGCTTGGGACCAGGGGGATCGGGGAACATTCAGTACTTC. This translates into CASSLGPGGSGNIQYF.

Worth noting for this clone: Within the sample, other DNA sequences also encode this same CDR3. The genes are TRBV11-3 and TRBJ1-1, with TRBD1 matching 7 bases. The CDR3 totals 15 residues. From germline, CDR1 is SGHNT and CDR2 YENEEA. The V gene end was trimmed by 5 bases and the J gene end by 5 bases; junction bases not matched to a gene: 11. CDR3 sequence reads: CASSAYRGEGTEAFF. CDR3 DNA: TGTGCCAGCAGCGCATACAGGGGTGAGGGTACTGAAGCTTTCTTT.

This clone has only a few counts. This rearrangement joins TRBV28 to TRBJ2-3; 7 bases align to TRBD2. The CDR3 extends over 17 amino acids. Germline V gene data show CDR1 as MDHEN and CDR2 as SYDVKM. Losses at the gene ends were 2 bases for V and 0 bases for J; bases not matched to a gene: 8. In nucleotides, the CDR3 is TGTGCCAGCAGTTTACTGGGATGGGAGGGAAGCACAGATACGCAGTATTTT. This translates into CASSLLGWEGSTDTQYF.

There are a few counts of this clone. The CDR3: CAIEAAGRGQYF. CDR3 in DNA: TGTGCCATCGAAGCGGCGGGAAGGGGGCAGTATTTT. V usage is TRBV10-3 and J usage is TRBJ2-3; D is possibly TRBD2 (6 bases). V was clipped by 8 bases and J by 11 bases, with 17 bases between them. CDR1 is ENHRY and CDR2 is SYGVKD in the germline V gene. This CDR3 comprises 12 residues.

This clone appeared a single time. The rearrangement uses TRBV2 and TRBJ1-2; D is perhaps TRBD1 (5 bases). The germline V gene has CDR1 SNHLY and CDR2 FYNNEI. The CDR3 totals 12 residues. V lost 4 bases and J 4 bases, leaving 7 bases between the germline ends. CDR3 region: CASSGGGYGYTF. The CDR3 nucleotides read TGTGCCAGCAGTGGGGGGGGCTATGGCTACACCTTC.

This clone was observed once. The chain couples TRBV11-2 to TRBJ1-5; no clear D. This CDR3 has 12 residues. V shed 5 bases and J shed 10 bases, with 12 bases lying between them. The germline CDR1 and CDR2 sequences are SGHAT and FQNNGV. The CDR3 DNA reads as TGTGCCAGCAGCAGAGGACGGGAACCCCAGCATTTT. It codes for CASSRGREPQHF.

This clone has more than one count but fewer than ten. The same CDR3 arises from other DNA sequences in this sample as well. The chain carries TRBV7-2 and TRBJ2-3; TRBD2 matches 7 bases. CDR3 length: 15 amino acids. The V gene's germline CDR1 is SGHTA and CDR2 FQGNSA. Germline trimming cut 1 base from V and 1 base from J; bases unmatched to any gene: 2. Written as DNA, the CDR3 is TGTGCCAGCAGCTTAGTGGCGGGAGGCACAGATACGCAGTATTTT. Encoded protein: CASSLVAGGTDTQYF.